This TCR beta chain was sequenced in a study of CXCR3-negative and CXCR3-positive naive CD8 T cells. The CDR3 runs 14 residues. CDR1 is SGHRS, CDR2 YFSETQ, per germline. It was by 5' RACE with UMI labels that the TRB cDNA libraries were prepared. TCRdb reprocessed the 5' RACE reads and reports one entry per CDR3 protein, with no DNA. Its table records tens of thousands of distinct CDR3 sequences. The specimen sequenced was naive CXCR3- CD8+ T cells from blood. Subset of the sample: CD45RO-CCR7+CD27+CD95- naive CD8+ T cells lacking CXCR3 (TNR3-). This TCR was sampled from a human donor in good health. Some clones in this sample may be carry-over from other donors' samples. The V and J genes are TRBV5-1 and TRBJ2-7; TCRdb returns TRBD1, unconfirmable since there is no DNA. CDR3 amino acids: CASSETGGGYEQYF.